Each of the 18 T cell receptor beta chains below was sequenced from the same sample in a study of T cells in Graves' hyperthyroidism and ophthalmopathy. Using RNA transcripts as the source, TCR beta CDR3 regions were amplified. An initial round of RT-PCR targeting the TCR CDR3 relied on the HTBI primer set. TCRdb re-analysed the multiplex PCR reads in MiXCR, keeping a single row per CDR3 protein. The sample comprises around 600,000 distinct CDR3 sequences, approximately 42% of which are singletons, and approximately 6.8% rests with the top ten. The sequenced material came from peripheral blood or thyroid tissue (not recorded which). The receptors shown here come from an adult man with Graves' disease, either hyperthyroidism or ophthalmopathy (not recorded which).

As concerns this clonotype: At one of its ends the junction is not consistent with the germline gene, which may arise from a read error. V gene TRBV29-1 combines with J gene TRBJ1-2, with 8 bases fitting TRBD1. The CDR3 sequence is 14 residues long. Germline V CDR1 and CDR2: SQVTM, ANQGSEA. The CDR3 loop is CSVGGQGGIYGDTF. The CDR3 DNA reads as TGCAGCGTTGGAGGACAGGGAGGGATCTATGGCGACACCTTC.

The rearrangement joins TRBV7-9 to TRBJ2-6, with TRBD1 as a possible D gene (6 bases). This CDR3 is built from 17 residues. CDR1 and CDR2 (germline): SEHNR, FQNEAQ (reference sequence). The V and J ends lost 4 bases and 0 bases respectively, with 13 bases between them. The CDR3 DNA reads as TGTGCCAGCAGCTGGACAGATCTCTTCTCTGGGGCCAACGTCCTGACTTTC. Translating gives CASSWTDLFSGANVLTF.

This chain uses TRBV25-1 with TRBJ2-7; 10 bases map to TRBD1. CDR3 length: 15 residues. The germline V gene has CDR1 MGHDK and CDR2 SYGVNS. J was trimmed by 7 bases and V by 1 base; bases with no gene match: 7. The CDR3 DNA reads as TGTGCCAGCAGTGAATCGGGGACAGGGGATGTTGAGCAGTACTTC. Its protein is CASSESGTGDVEQYF.

To note about this clonotype: A much larger clone differs by one base, so this may be a read error. The chain's CDR3 is CASSRTEYGYTF. As DNA, the CDR3 is TGTGCCAGCAGCCGGACTGAATATGGCTACACCTTC. The chain has TRBV4-1 and TRBJ1-2, with unresolved D. The CDR3 has 12 amino acids. Per the germline V gene, CDR1 is MGHRA and CDR2 is YSYEKL.

V usage is TRBV5-5 and J usage is TRBJ1-4; D unresolved. V lost 4 bases to trimming and J lost 4 bases, with 8 bases between them. CDR3 length: 13 amino acids. Looked up from germline, CDR1 is SGHKS and CDR2 is YYEKEE (reference sequence). The CDR3 nucleotides are TGTGCCAGCAGCCAAGAGGTTAATGAAAAACTGTTTTTT. Protein sequence: CASSQEVNEKLFF. The entire variable domain, with the rest obtained from reference TRBV5-5 and TRBJ1-4, is as follows: DAGVTQSPTHLIKTRGQQVTLRCSPISGHKSVSWYQQVLGQGPQFIFQYYEKEERGRGNFPDRFSARQFPNYSSELNVNALLLGDSALYLCASSQEVNEKLFFGSGTQLSVL.

As regards this clonotype: At one of its ends the junction is not consistent with the germline gene, which may arise from a read error. J is TRBJ1-2 and V is TRBV10-3; no reliable D call. CDR1 and CDR2 (germline): ENHRY, SYGVKD. The CDR3 extends over 16 amino acids. This CDR3 is CASSEAVQDRGYGYTF. CDR3 sequence (DNA): TGTGCCAGCAGTGAAGCAGTGCAGGATCGGGGCTATGGCTACACCTTC.

This clonotype was seen a handful of times. Sequence at one end of the junction differs from germline and may be a read error. The rearrangement links TRBV14 to TRBJ1-2; 8 positions match TRBD1. CDR1 and CDR2 (germline): SGHDN, FVKESK. This CDR3 is 12 amino acids long. The CDR3 sequence is CASSDRGFPSSF. CDR3 sequence (DNA): TGTGCCAGCAGCGACAGGGGTTTCCCTTCCAGCTTC.

This clonotype was seen at least ten times. J is TRBJ2-7 and V is TRBV7-2; TRBD2 matches 12 bases. This CDR3 is built from 15 residues. The V segment lost 1 base and the J segment 5 bases; nucleotides outside the gene matches: 3. CDR1 and CDR2 (germline): SGHTA, FQGNSA. The chain's CDR3 is CASSLGRTSGNEQYF. CDR3 in DNA: TGTGCCAGCAGCTTAGGTCGGACTAGCGGGAACGAGCAGTACTTC.

The V gene is TRBV2, the J gene TRBJ1-1; TRBD1 matches at 8 bases. Unmatched junction bases numbered 10, after V lost 0 bases and J lost 7 bases. The germline V gene has CDR1 SNHLY and CDR2 FYNNEI. There are 16 residues in the CDR3. CDR3 loop: CASSEASPTGGFEAFF. The CDR3 DNA follows: TGTGCCAGCAGTGAAGCGTCCCCCACAGGGGGTTTTGAAGCTTTCTTT.

As regards this clonotype: Given a much more abundant clone one base away, this may be a read error. V gene TRBV7-2 combines with J gene TRBJ1-6, with 10 bases matching TRBD1. Germline V gene sequence: CDR1 SGHTA, CDR2 FQGNSA. This CDR3 spans 15 amino acids. The V gene end was trimmed by 3 bases and the J gene end by 9 bases; junction bases not matched to a gene: 5. The CDR3 sequence is CASSLTGGSGSPLHF. CDR3 nucleotides: TGTGCCAGCAGCTTGACAGGGGGCTCTGGTTCACCCCTCCACTTT.

This clonotype came up many times. The chain joins TRBV9 to TRBJ1-2, with D hard to call. Per germline, CDR1 SGDLS and CDR2 YYNGEE. Deletions cut 3 bases from V and 6 bases from J, with 12 bases between. CDR3 length equals 13 residues. The CDR3, as DNA: TGTGCCAGCAGCGGGTCCCAGAGGGATGGCTACACCTTC. It codes for CASSGSQRDGYTF.

This rearrangement joins TRBV7-6 to TRBJ1-5; TRBD1 might be the D (5 bases). The CDR3 has 16 amino acids. CDR1 is SGHVS and CDR2 is FNYEAQ in the germline V gene. Trimming removed 5 bases from V and 1 base from J, with 15 bases in between. CDR3 loop: CASSVPGDRSNQPQHF. CDR3 nucleotides: TGTGCCAGCAGCGTCCCCGGGGACCGAAGCAATCAGCCCCAGCATTTT.

This clonotype was seen only a few times. A much bigger clone sits one base away, suggesting this may be a read error. CDR3 amino acids: CASSDGANYGYTF. In nucleotides, the CDR3 is TGTGCCAGCAGTGACGGGGCTAACTATGGCTACACCTTC. The chain recombines TRBV6-4 with TRBJ1-2; D not certain. The CDR3 is 13 amino acids. Trimming pared 2 bases from V and 0 bases from J, leaving 4 bases between. Germline lookup yields CDR1 MRHNA and CDR2 SNTAGT.

This clonotype was seen at least ten times. The chain employs TRBV2 and TRBJ1-1; D possibly corresponds to TRBD1 (5 bases). CDR1 is SNHLY and CDR2 is FYNNEI in the germline V gene. V was trimmed by 3 bases and J by 1 base, leaving 9 bases between them. CDR3 length equals 14 residues. The DNA for the CDR3 is TGTGCCAGCAGTGAGGGGGGTGGGAACACTGAAGCTTTCTTT. As protein: CASSEGGGNTEAFF.

The V and J genes are TRBV7-2 and TRBJ1-5, with a tentative D call TRBD1 (6 bases). CDR1 is SGHTA, CDR2 FQGNSA, per germline. Trimming cost V 6 bases and J 0 bases, with 15 bases left between them. This CDR3 contains 16 residues. The CDR3 reads CASSFNRVTSNQPQHF. The CDR3 DNA reads as TGTGCCAGCAGTTTCAACAGGGTTACTAGCAATCAGCCCCAGCATTTT.

Comments on this clonotype: This may stem from a read error, because a much larger clone lies one nucleotide away. The chain uses TRBV2 and TRBJ2-7; 8 nucleotides match TRBD1. V shed 6 bases, J shed 3 bases, and the junction held 10 bases outside the gene matches. Per the germline V gene, CDR1 is SNHLY and CDR2 is FYNNEI. CDR3 length equals 15 residues. The CDR3 spells CASSPGQGLNYEQYF. The CDR3, as DNA: TGTGCCAGCAGCCCCGGACAGGGCTTAAACTACGAGCAGTACTTC.

The J gene is TRBJ2-7, the V gene TRBV7-8; 11 bases line up with TRBD1. This CDR3 region has 15 residues. Germline V CDR1 and CDR2: SGHVS, FQNEAQ. After removal of 4 bases from V and 6 bases from J, the junction contained 8 bases not matched to a gene. The CDR3 region is CASSSHPGQGVEQYF. CDR3 DNA sequence: TGTGCCAGCAGCTCCCACCCGGGACAGGGGGTCGAGCAGTACTTC.

The genes are TRBV9 and TRBJ2-5; 7 bases align to TRBD2. V trimming: 0 bases; J trimming: 5 bases; junction bases outside the gene matches: 4. CDR1 is SGDLS, CDR2 YYNGEE, per germline. CDR3 length equals 14 residues. The CDR3 loop is CASSVVGGTETQYF. In DNA, the CDR3 is TGTGCCAGCAGCGTAGTCGGGGGGACGGAGACCCAGTACTTC.